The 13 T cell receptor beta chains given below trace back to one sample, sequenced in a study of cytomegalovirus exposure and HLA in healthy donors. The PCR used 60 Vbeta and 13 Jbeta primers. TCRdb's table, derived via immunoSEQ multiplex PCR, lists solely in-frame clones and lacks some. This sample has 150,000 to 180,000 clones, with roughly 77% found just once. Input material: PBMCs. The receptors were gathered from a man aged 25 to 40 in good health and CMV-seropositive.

CDR3 sequence (DNA): TGTGCCAGCAGCGTAGGTGGAGGGACAGGGGCCACCGGGGAGCTGTTTTTT. Its protein product is CASSVGGGTGATGELFF. The chain recombines TRBV9 with TRBJ2-2, with 10 nucleotides matching TRBD1. From germline, CDR1 is SGDLS and CDR2 YYNGEE. The V segment lost 0 bases and the J segment 4 bases; nucleotides outside the gene matches: 6. The CDR3 runs to 17 residues.

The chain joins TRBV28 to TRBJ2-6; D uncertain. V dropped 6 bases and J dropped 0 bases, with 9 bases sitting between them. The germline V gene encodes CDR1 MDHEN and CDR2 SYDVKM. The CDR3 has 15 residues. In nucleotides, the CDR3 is TGTGCCAGCAGCTTTACAGCCTCTGGGGCCAACGTCCTGACTTTC. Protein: CASSFTASGANVLTF.

CDR3 bases: TGTGCCAGCAGCTTAGTACAGGGTCCCAATGAGCAGTTCTTC. Its translation is CASSLVQGPNEQFF. The genes are TRBV7-8 and TRBJ2-1; weak D call: TRBD1 (6 bases). The germline V and J ends were trimmed by 1 base and 6 bases, with 10 bases remaining between them. The length of the CDR3 is 14 residues. CDR1 and CDR2 (germline): SGHVS, FQNEAQ.

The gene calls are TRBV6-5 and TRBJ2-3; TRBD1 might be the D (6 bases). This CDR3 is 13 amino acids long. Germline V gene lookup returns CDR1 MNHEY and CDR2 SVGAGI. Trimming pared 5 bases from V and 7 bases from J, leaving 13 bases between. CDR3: CASSGGFVNTQYF. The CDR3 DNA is TGTGCCAGCAGTGGGGGCTTCGTGAATACGCAGTATTTT.

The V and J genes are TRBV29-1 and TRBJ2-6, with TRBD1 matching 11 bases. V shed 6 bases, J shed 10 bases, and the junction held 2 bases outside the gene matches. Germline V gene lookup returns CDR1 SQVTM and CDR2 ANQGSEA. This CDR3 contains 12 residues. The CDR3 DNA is TGCAGCGTAGGGACAGGGGGAAACGTCCTGACTTTC. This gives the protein CSVGTGGNVLTF.

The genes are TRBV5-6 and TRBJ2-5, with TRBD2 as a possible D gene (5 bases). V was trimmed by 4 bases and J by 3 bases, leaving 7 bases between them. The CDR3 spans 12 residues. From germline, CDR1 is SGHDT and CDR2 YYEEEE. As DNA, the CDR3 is TGTGCCAGCAGCGATAGCGAAGAGACCCAGTACTTC. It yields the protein CASSDSEETQYF.

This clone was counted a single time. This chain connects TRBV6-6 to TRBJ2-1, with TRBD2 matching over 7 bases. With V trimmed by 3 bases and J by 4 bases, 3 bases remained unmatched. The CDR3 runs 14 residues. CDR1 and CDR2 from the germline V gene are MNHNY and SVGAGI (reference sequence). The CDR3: CASSYTAGYNEQFF. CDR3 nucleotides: TGTGCCAGCAGTTATACAGCGGGGTACAATGAGCAGTTCTTC.

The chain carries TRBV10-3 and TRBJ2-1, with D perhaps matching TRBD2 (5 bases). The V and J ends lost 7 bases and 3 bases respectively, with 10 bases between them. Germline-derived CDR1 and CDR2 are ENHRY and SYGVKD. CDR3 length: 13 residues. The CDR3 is CAINPAGYNEQFF. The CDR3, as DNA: TGTGCCATCAATCCGGCGGGCTACAATGAGCAGTTCTTC.

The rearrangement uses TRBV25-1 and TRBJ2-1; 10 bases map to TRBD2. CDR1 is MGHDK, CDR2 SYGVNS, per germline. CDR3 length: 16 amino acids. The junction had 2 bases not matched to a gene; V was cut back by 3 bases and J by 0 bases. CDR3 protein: CASSERTSGSYNEQFF. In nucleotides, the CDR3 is TGTGCCAGCAGTGAGAGGACTAGCGGCTCCTACAATGAGCAGTTCTTC.

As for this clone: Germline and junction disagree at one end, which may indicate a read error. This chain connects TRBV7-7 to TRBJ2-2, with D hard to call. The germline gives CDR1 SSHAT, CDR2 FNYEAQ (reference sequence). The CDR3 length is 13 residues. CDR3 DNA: TGTGCTAGCAGTCCTCAGTACACCGGGGAGCTGTTTTTT. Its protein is CASSPQYTGELFF.

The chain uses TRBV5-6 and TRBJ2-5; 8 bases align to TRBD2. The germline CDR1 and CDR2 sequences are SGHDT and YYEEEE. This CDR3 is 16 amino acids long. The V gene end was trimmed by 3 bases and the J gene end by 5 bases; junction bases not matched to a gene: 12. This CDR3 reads CASSSLGSGKSETQYF. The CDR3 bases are TGTGCCAGCAGCTCCCTAGGTAGCGGGAAGTCGGAGACCCAGTACTTC.

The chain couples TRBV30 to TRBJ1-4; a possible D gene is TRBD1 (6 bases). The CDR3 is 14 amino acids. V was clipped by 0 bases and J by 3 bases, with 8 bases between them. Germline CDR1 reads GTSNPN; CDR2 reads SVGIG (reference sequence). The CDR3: CAWSVKGANEKLFF. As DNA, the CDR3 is TGTGCCTGGAGTGTGAAGGGGGCTAATGAAAAACTGTTTTTT.

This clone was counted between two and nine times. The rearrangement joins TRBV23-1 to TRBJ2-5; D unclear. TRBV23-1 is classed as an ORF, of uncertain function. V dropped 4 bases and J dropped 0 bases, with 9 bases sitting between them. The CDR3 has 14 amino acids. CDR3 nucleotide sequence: TGCGCCAGCAGTCTTTGTCCGTACCAAGAGACCCAGTACTTC. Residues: CASSLCPYQETQYF.